This T cell receptor beta chain was recorded in a study of radiotherapy plus CTLA-4 blockade in lung cancer. Study-wide results and limits: In blood, after radiotherapy plus ipilimumab, tumor-derived TCR clones expanded. The authors reported that early blood T cell clone dynamics, with interferon-beta, best predicted response.

Clones were sequenced by immunoSEQ multiplex PCR, and TCRdb holds only the in-frame ones, with some missing. The repertoire holds about 86,000 clones, with around 83% as singletons. In chemo-refractory metastatic non-small-cell lung cancer, patients got ipilimumab CTLA-4 blockade together with focal radiation. Note on this clone: Its antigen is unknown.

The CDR3 spans 17 residues. CDR1 is SGHTA and CDR2 is FQGNSA in the germline V gene. Trimming removed 4 bases from V and 0 bases from J, with 16 bases in between. The input for sequencing was peripheral blood, taken from a patient treated with radiotherapy plus ipilimumab. This clonotype was obtained from a human donor with non-small cell lung cancer who had stable disease on radiotherapy plus ipilimumab. The chain has TRBV7-2 and TRBJ2-4; perhaps TRBD1 as D (5 bases). The CDR3 protein is CASSSQTGTLAKNIQYF. CDR3 nucleotides: TGTGCCAGCAGCTCACAAACAGGAACCTTAGCCAAAAACATTCAGTACTTC.